This is a list of T cell receptor beta chains from one sample in a study of blood T cell repertoires in COVID-19. The data were produced by immunoSEQ multiplex PCR, yet TCRdb's version contains in-frame clones alone and is incomplete. The sample has a few hundred thousand clones, about 85% seen once. Sequenced: peripheral blood. The source of these receptors is a woman aged 80 or older with active or convalescent COVID-19. Both conserved end residues are part of each CDR3.

TRBJ1-2	TRBV18	CASSAGTPPNYGYTF
TRBJ1-2	TRBV20-1	CSASPGQGPGYTF
TRBJ1-3	TRBV19	CASKEVDLSGNTIYF
TRBJ2-3	TRBV5-1	CASSPGTSGSFSTDTQYF
TRBJ2-5	TRBV3-1/TRBV3-2	CASSQGVPRLTETQYF
TRBJ2-1	TRBV6-4	CASSDEVAGAREQFF
TRBJ1-4	TRBV19	CASSTGEGQGPFNEKLFF
TRBJ2-7	TRBV19	CASSIKRGYEQYF
TRBJ1-5	TRBV28	CASSLRQGVGNQPQHF
TRBJ2-3	TRBV18	CASSPNLIRSGTGDTQYF
TRBJ2-2	TRBV6-6	CASTNAGGATWELFF
TRBJ1-5	TRBV7-9	CASSLGAGFSNQPQHF
TRBJ2-5	TRBV7-2	CASSLMRQGGETQYF
TRBJ2-1	TRBV6-1	CASGGTGRVNEQFF
TRBJ1-2	TRBV12-3/TRBV12-4	CASSRRTGDGYTF
TRBJ2-1	TRBV6-1	CASSEGGTGRDEQFF
TRBJ1-5	TRBV7-2	CASSSPLKAGGNQPQHF
TRBJ2-1	TRBV7-2	CASSSQIAQQQFF
TRBJ2-7	TRBV7-8	CASSFFAGQGGGEQYF
TRBJ2-7	TRBV7-2	CASSRDRGLGEQYF
TRBJ1-4	TRBV19	CASSKGQGITNEKLFF
TRBJ1-1	TRBV30	CAWSTQGNTEAFF
TRBJ1-1	TRBV18	CASSPNRAMNTEAFF
TRBJ1-1	TRBV28	CATESVNTEAFF
TRBJ1-2	TRBV14	CASSRDKNYGYTF
TRBJ2-2	TRBV9	CASSAGQLTGELFF
TRBJ2-1	TRBV7-8	CASSPPRLAALNRYNEQFF
TRBJ2-3	TRBV5-6	CASSSQTGSGTDTQYF
TRBJ2-6	TRBV5-1	CASRRELVSGANVLTF
TRBJ2-7	TRBV18	CASSATSGYHEQYF
TRBJ2-7	TRBV20-1	CSASPGLGTYEQYF
TRBJ1-5	TRBV30	CAWAPMSNQPQHF
TRBJ1-6	TRBV5-6	CASSLGQGNSPLHF